This TCR beta chain was profiled in a study of blood T cell repertoires in COVID-19. For the study at large: Some COVID-19 samples were acute and others convalescent; all came from the United States, Italy and Spain. Sample material is recorded as cDNA or gDNA derived from T cells, B-cell-depleted T cells, or PBMCs.

Authors' methods: Nucleated cell counts were estimated from reference gene primer amplification. Sequencing used immunoSEQ multiplex PCR; TCRdb keeps in-frame clones, though not all of them. V, J and clone size reflect that table, while D and trimming were determined from the DNA. Of some 63,000 clones listed, 65% to 90% were seen once; the top ten hold 18%. Germline CDR1 is SGDLS and CDR2 is YYNGEE. This CDR3 has 14 residues. The V end lost 3 bases, the J end lost 5 bases, and 14 bases lay between the germline ends. Sequencing was done on a sample of peripheral blood. V and J are TRBV9 and TRBJ1-2; TRBD1 is a possible D gene (6 bases). The receptor was isolated from a human donor in a cohort sampled during active COVID-19. The CDR3 nucleotides are TGTGCCAGCAGCGGGGGGCAGGGATGGTATGGCTACACCTTC. This sequence encodes CASSGGQGWYGYTF.